The 15 T cell receptor beta chains given below trace back to one sample, sequenced in a study of cytomegalovirus exposure and HLA in healthy donors. PCR used 60 Vbeta primers and 13 Jbeta primers. Data came from immunoSEQ multiplex PCR; TCRdb stores just in-frame clones and leaves some out. The sample carries about 70,000 clones, around 74% recorded once. The sequencing sample was made of PBMCs. The source is a human donor in good health.

V gene TRBV30 combines with J gene TRBJ2-3; D call uncertain. CDR3 size: 15 residues. Trimming took 3 bases from V and 0 from J, leaving 13 bases between them. CDR1 is GTSNPN and CDR2 is SVGIG in the germline V gene (reference sequence). CDR3: CAWSPGRHSTDTQYF. CDR3 DNA: TGTGCCTGGAGCCCCGGCCGACATAGCACAGATACGCAGTATTTT.

The V and J genes are TRBV30 and TRBJ1-5, with TRBD1 identical over 7 bases. Per germline, CDR1 GTSNPN and CDR2 SVGIG (reference sequence). The CDR3 sequence is 13 residues long. Trimming at V came to 1 base and at J to 7 bases, leaving 4 bases not matched to a gene. The CDR3 protein is CAWSGQGSQPQHF. The CDR3, as DNA: TGTGCCTGGAGTGGACAGGGCAGCCAGCCCCAGCATTTT.

V and J are TRBV18 and TRBJ1-1; weak D call: TRBD1 (5 bases). V lost 4 bases and J 1 base, leaving 10 bases between the germline ends. Per the germline V gene, CDR1 is KGHSH and CDR2 is LQKENI. The CDR3 has 14 residues. The CDR3 DNA reads TGTGCCAGCTCACAAGGCCAGGGGAACACTGAAGCTTTCTTT. Translation: CASSQGQGNTEAFF.

The J gene is TRBJ2-1, the V gene TRBV5-1; perhaps TRBD2 as D (7 bases). Germline V gene sequence: CDR1 SGHRS, CDR2 YFSETQ. The CDR3 is 15 amino acids. V lost 4 bases and J 12 bases, leaving 23 bases between the germline ends. The CDR3 spells CASSSHREGRGGQFF. The CDR3 DNA follows: TGCGCCAGCAGCAGCCACAGGGAGGGCCGGGGCGGGCAGTTCTTC.

V usage is TRBV7-2 and J usage is TRBJ1-5; maybe TRBD1 (5 bases). Between the trimmed V and J ends, which lost 1 base and 0 bases, there was a span of 10 bases. The CDR3 extends over 16 amino acids. CDR1 and CDR2 (germline): SGHTA, FQGNSA. CDR3 sequence: CASSLVVGPSNQPQHF. The DNA for the CDR3 is TGTGCCAGCAGCTTAGTGGTGGGGCCTAGCAATCAGCCCCAGCATTTT.

This clone was detected only a few times. V is TRBV5-1 and J is TRBJ2-7; TRBD2 is a possible D gene (5 bases). Trimming shortened V by 2 bases and J by 3 bases, and 15 bases separated the two germline ends. CDR3 size: 15 residues. CDR1 is SGHRS, CDR2 YFSETQ, per germline. DNA for the CDR3: TGCGCCAGCAGCTTAGGGTCAGGACTTAACTACGAGCAGTACTTC. Translated, it gives CASSLGSGLNYEQYF.

The V call is TRBV4-1, the J call TRBJ2-1; D gene ambiguous. V was cut by 0 bases and J by 0 bases, with 6 bases left in between. This CDR3 comprises 15 residues. Germline CDR1 reads MGHRA; CDR2 reads YSYEKL. CDR3 residues: CASSQDVYSYNEQFF. CDR3 sequence (DNA): TGCGCCAGCAGCCAAGACGTTTACTCCTACAATGAGCAGTTCTTC.

The V and J genes are TRBV5-8 and TRBJ1-4; D possibly corresponds to TRBD1 (6 bases). The CDR3 has 17 residues. The germline CDR1 and CDR2 sequences are SGHTS and YDEGEE. Trimming removed 4 bases from V and 0 bases from J, with 16 bases in between. CDR3 loop: CASSQVPGQATNEKLFF. The CDR3 DNA reads TGTGCCAGCAGCCAGGTACCGGGACAAGCAACTAATGAAAAACTGTTTTTT.

The chain recombines TRBV5-1 with TRBJ2-1, with a tentative D call TRBD1 (6 bases). With 4 bases removed from V and 3 bases from J, the gap between germline ends came to 14 bases. Germline V gene data show CDR1 as SGHRS and CDR2 as YFSETQ. The CDR3 extends over 15 amino acids. CDR3 DNA sequence: TGCGCCAGCAGCCCGGATAGACAGGACTACAATGAGCAGTTCTTC. This sequence encodes CASSPDRQDYNEQFF.

This clone was seen just once. The chain couples TRBV19 to TRBJ2-7, with 11 bases lining up with TRBD2. The germline V gene has CDR1 LNHDA and CDR2 SQIVND (reference sequence). This CDR3 comprises 15 residues. V dropped 6 bases and J dropped 1; count of bases not matched to a gene: 5. The CDR3 loop is CASSLRTSGSYEQYF. CDR3 nucleotides: TGTGCCAGTAGCCTTAGGACTAGCGGGTCCTACGAGCAGTACTTC.

The V gene is TRBV9, the J gene TRBJ1-5; D is unresolved. V lost 0 bases to trimming and J lost 3 bases, with 10 bases between them. Germline-derived CDR1 and CDR2 are SGDLS and YYNGEE. The CDR3 covers 15 residues. As DNA, the CDR3 is TGTGCCAGCAGCGTAGTAGGAGGGTTCAATCAGCCCCAGCATTTT. This gives the protein CASSVVGGFNQPQHF.

The chain carries TRBV2 and TRBJ1-2, with D unresolved. Trimming left V 8 bases short and J 2 bases short, with 18 bases between. CDR3 size: 15 residues. CDR1 SNHLY and CDR2 FYNNEI come from the germline V gene. CDR3 coding DNA: TGTGCCAGCGGAGGGAGATCGCAGGTCAACTATGGCTACACCTTC. It translates to CASGGRSQVNYGYTF.

V gene TRBV29-1 combines with J gene TRBJ2-7, with 9 bases fitting TRBD1. Per germline, CDR1 SQVTM and CDR2 ANQGSEA. The CDR3 consists of 13 residues. Losses at the gene ends were 6 bases for V and 1 base for J; bases not matched to a gene: 4. The CDR3 nucleotides are TGCAGCGTCCCAGGACAGGGGTCCTACGAGCAGTACTTC. Translating it yields CSVPGQGSYEQYF.

The sample holds a few counts of this clone. The J gene is TRBJ2-5, the V gene TRBV25-1, with 11 bases matching TRBD1. The junction had 2 bases not matched to a gene; V was cut back by 0 bases and J by 2 bases. The germline V gene encodes CDR1 MGHDK and CDR2 SYGVNS. This CDR3 has 16 residues. This chain's CDR3 is CASSEYGTGGQETQYF. The CDR3 DNA sequence: TGTGCCAGCAGTGAATATGGGACAGGGGGTCAAGAGACCCAGTACTTC.

This clone was counted once. The J gene is TRBJ1-3, the V gene TRBV6-5; D is ambiguous. The CDR3 covers 13 residues. Germline V CDR1 and CDR2: MNHEY, SVGAGI. Trimming cost V 5 bases and J 4 bases, with 9 bases left between them. For the CDR3, the DNA is TGTGCCAGCAGTAACGGCGGAGGAAACACCATATATTTT. This translates into CASSNGGGNTIYF.